This T cell receptor beta chain was recorded in a study of beta chain features in type 1 diabetes. Expressed TCRB transcripts were sequenced because the entire RNA isolate underwent reverse transcription. Here immunoSEQ multiplex PCR was the method, and the copy in TCRdb shows in-frame clones only, minus some. The profile shows 630,000 or so clones, over 11% of them singletons. The germline V gene has CDR1 MNHEY and CDR2 SVGAGI. This CDR3 spans 14 amino acids. V trimming: 6 bases; J trimming: 6 bases; junction bases outside the gene matches: 5. Overall study findings and caveats: Moderate yet significant TCRB CDR3 shortening was seen in Type 1 diabetes patients in all four CD4+ subsets.

CD45RO/CCR7/CD25/CD127/CD95/CD27 staining was used to isolate CD4+ naive, central memory, regulatory and stem cell-like memory cells by sorting. Every sorted population was more than 95% pure. In the case of this clone: Its antigen is not known.

The rearrangement links TRBV6-5 to TRBJ2-2; 9 bases agree with TRBD2. The TCR sequence derives from a man aged 18 to 29 with type 1 diabetes. Sequences were obtained from naive CD4+ T cells from blood. This CDR3 is CASRIAGEAGELFF. In DNA form, the CDR3 reads TGTGCCAGCAGGATAGCGGGGGAGGCCGGGGAGCTGTTTTTT.